This T cell receptor (beta chain) was captured in a study of blood T cell repertoires in COVID-19. Study in general: Donors in the United States, Italy and Spain gave samples during acute or convalescent COVID-19.

Methods used by the authors: Amplifying reference gene primers gave estimates of nucleated cell counts. TCRdb's table, derived via immunoSEQ multiplex PCR, lists solely in-frame clones and lacks some. From that table come the V and J calls and clone size; the DNA was used to work out D and trimming. This sample has just under 300,000 clones, with around 87% found just once. Germline V CDR1 and CDR2: SGHTS, YDEGEE. The V and J ends lost 5 bases and 0 bases, in that order; junction bases with no gene match: 4. This CDR3 has 15 amino acids. This TCR derives from a man aged 70 or older with acute or convalescent COVID-19. V is TRBV5-8 and J is TRBJ2-3; TRBD1 aligns across 9 bases. The specimen sequenced was peripheral blood. This chain's CDR3 is CASRTGTGSTDTQYF. DNA for the CDR3: TGTGCCAGCAGAACCGGGACAGGGAGCACAGATACGCAGTATTTT.